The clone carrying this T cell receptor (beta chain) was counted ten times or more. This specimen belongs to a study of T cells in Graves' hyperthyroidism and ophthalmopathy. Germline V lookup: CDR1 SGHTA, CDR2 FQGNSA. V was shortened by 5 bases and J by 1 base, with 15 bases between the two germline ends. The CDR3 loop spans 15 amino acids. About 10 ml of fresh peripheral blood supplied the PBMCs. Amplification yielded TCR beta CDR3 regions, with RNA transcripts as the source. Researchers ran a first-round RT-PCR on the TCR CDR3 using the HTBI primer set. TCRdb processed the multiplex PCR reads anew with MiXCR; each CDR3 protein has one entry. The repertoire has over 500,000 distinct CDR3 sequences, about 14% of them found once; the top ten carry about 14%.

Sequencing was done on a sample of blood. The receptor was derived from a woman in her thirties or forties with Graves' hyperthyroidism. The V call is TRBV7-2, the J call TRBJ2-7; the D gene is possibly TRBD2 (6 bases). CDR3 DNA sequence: TGTGCCAGCAGCGGACCAGGAGGGGTGTCCTACGAGCAGTACTTC. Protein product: CASSGPGGVSYEQYF. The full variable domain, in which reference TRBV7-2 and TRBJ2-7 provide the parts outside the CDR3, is GAGVSQSPSNKVTEKGKDVELRCDPISGHTALYWYRQSLGQGLEFLIYFQGNSAPDKSGLPSDRFSAERTGGSVSTLTIQRTQQEDSAVYLCASSGPGGVSYEQYFGPGTRLTVT.